These 18 T cell receptor beta chains came from one sample sequenced in a study of cytomegalovirus exposure and HLA in healthy donors. The PCR employed 60 Vbeta primers together with 13 Jbeta primers. Sequencing used immunoSEQ multiplex PCR; TCRdb keeps in-frame clones, though not all of them. The sample has 100,000 to 150,000 clones, about 71% seen once. The sequenced sample consisted of PBMCs. The source is a woman in her forties or fifties in good health and CMV-seronegative.

The chain couples TRBV28 to TRBJ1-2; TRBD1 aligns across 8 bases. The germline gives CDR1 MDHEN, CDR2 SYDVKM. The CDR3 runs 14 residues. The ends lost 6 bases at V and 3 bases at J; junction bases unmatched: 6. DNA of the CDR3: TGTGCCAGCAGCCCCAGGGGGCGTGACTATGGCTACACCTTC. Amino acids: CASSPRGRDYGYTF.

This clone has a handful of counts. This CDR3 reads CASGWAQPQHF. In nucleotides, the CDR3 is TGCGCCAGCGGTTGGGCTCAGCCCCAGCATTTT. The genes are TRBV4-1 and TRBJ1-5; no definite D call. Germline-derived CDR1 and CDR2 are MGHRA and YSYEKL. This CDR3 spans 11 amino acids. V dropped 8 bases and J dropped 6 bases, with 8 bases sitting between them.

This chain connects TRBV2 to TRBJ2-6; 8 nucleotides match TRBD1. Trimming cost V 4 bases and J 2 bases; bases outside gene matches: 1. CDR3 length: 15 amino acids. The germline V gene encodes CDR1 SNHLY and CDR2 FYNNEI. The CDR3 DNA reads as TGTGCCAGCAGTGTACAGGGGGCTGGGGCCAACGTCCTGACTTTC. Translating it yields CASSVQGAGANVLTF.

V gene TRBV28 combines with J gene TRBJ1-5, with unresolved D. V was clipped by 4 bases and J by 6 bases, with 7 bases between them. This CDR3 is built from 12 residues. Germline CDR1 MDHEN, CDR2 SYDVKM. The CDR3 protein is CASSSLGQPQHF. For the CDR3, the DNA is TGTGCCAGCAGTTCCCTCGGTCAGCCCCAGCATTTT.

Notes on this clone: The junction and the germline gene differ at one end; a read error may be behind it. The chain couples TRBV7-2 to TRBJ2-5; 9 bases are a match to TRBD1. The CDR3 extends over 16 amino acids. Germline CDR1 SGHTA, CDR2 FQGNSA. The CDR3 loop is CVSSLRADRGQETQYF. In nucleotides, the CDR3 is TGTGTCAGCAGCTTAAGGGCGGACAGGGGCCAAGAGACCCAGTACTTC. Combining the CDR3 with reference TRBV7-2 and TRBJ2-5 gives the whole variable domain GAGVSQSPSNKVTEKGKDVELRCDPISGHTALYWYRQSLGQGLEFLIYFQGNSAPDKSGLPSDRFSAERTGGSVSTLTIQRTQQEDSAVYLCVSSLRADRGQETQYFGPGTRLLVL.

This sequence joins TRBV28 and TRBJ1-3, with D tentatively TRBD1 (6 bases). Deletions cut 7 bases from V and 2 bases from J, with 9 bases between. Germline CDR1 is MDHEN and CDR2 is SYDVKM. The CDR3 covers 13 residues. CDR3 DNA: TGTGCCAGCACACAGGGAGCTGGAAACACCATATATTTT. Its protein product is CASTQGAGNTIYF.

This clone came up a few times. The chain uses TRBV11-2 and TRBJ1-1; tentative D call: TRBD1 (5 bases). Trimming cost V 6 bases and J 7 bases, with 24 bases left between them. CDR3 length equals 16 residues. Per germline, CDR1 SGHAT and CDR2 FQNNGV. CDR3 in amino acids: CASRQPGRTKRVEAFF. CDR3 nucleotide sequence: TGTGCCAGCAGACAACCAGGGCGGACGAAGCGAGTTGAAGCTTTCTTT. The whole variable domain, remainder taken from reference TRBV11-2 and TRBJ1-1, is EAGVAQSPRYKIIEKRQSVAFWCNPISGHATLYWYQQILGQGPKLLIQFQNNGVVDDSQLPKDRFSAERLKGVDSTLKIQPAKLEDSAVYLCASRQPGRTKRVEAFFGQGTRLTVV.

The rearrangement links TRBV13 to TRBJ2-7; 9 bases line up with TRBD1. This CDR3 has 15 residues. Losses at the gene ends were 5 bases for V and 0 bases for J; bases not matched to a gene: 5. Germline-derived CDR1 and CDR2 are PRHDT and FYEKMQ (reference sequence). The CDR3 protein is CASSQGQGSSYEQYF. The CDR3, as DNA: TGTGCCAGCAGCCAGGGACAGGGCAGCTCCTACGAGCAGTACTTC.

CDR3 amino acids: CASSLAGVYEQYF. The CDR3 nucleotides read TGTGCCAGCAGTCTAGCGGGAGTCTACGAGCAGTACTTC. This sequence joins TRBV27 and TRBJ2-7; 10 bases fit TRBD2. CDR3 length: 13 residues. The V segment lost 5 bases and the J segment 3 bases; nucleotides outside the gene matches: 1. Germline V gives CDR1 MNHEY, CDR2 SMNVEV (reference sequence).

V and J are TRBV5-1 and TRBJ2-3, with 16 bases matching TRBD2. Germline-derived CDR1 and CDR2 are SGHRS and YFSETQ. V gave up 2 bases and J gave up 5 bases; unmatched junction bases: 5. CDR3 length: 17 amino acids. CDR3 sequence (DNA): TGCGCCAGCAGCTTCGGGACTAGCGGGAGGGCCTTAGATACGCAGTATTTT. This codes for CASSFGTSGRALDTQYF.

In its sample, this clone was seen a few times. The rearrangement links TRBV30 to TRBJ1-2; 7 bases agree with TRBD1. Per the germline V gene, CDR1 is GTSNPN and CDR2 is SVGIG (reference sequence). The CDR3 is made up of 13 amino acids. V lost 4 bases and J lost 6; bases outside the gene matches: 8. The DNA of the CDR3 is TGTGCCTGGACCTCGGGACAGCAGGATGGCTACACCTTC. Translating gives CAWTSGQQDGYTF. The variable domain in full, completed from reference TRBV30 and TRBJ1-2, reads SQTIHQWPATLVQPVGSPLSLECTVEGTSNPNLYWYRQAAGRGLQLLFYSVGIGQISSEVPQNLSASRPQDRQFILSSKKLLLSDSGFYLCAWTSGQQDGYTFGSGTRLTVV.

This clone has just a few counts. The gene calls are TRBV5-4 and TRBJ2-1, with 13 nucleotides matching TRBD2. Germline assignment: CDR1 SGHNT and CDR2 YYREEE (reference sequence). J was trimmed by 2 bases and V by 4 bases; bases with no gene match: 6. The CDR3 runs to 17 residues. The CDR3 spells CASSLLGLAGTYNEQFF. The CDR3 nucleotides are TGTGCCAGCAGCCTACTGGGACTAGCGGGAACCTACAATGAGCAGTTCTTC.

The chain recombines TRBV6-5 with TRBJ1-1, with D unclear. Trimming took off 6 bases at V and 4 bases at J, with 9 bases between the two ends. The CDR3 consists of 12 residues. CDR1 MNHEY and CDR2 SVGAGI come from the germline V gene. CDR3 bases: TGTGCCAGCAGCAGCGTGAGCACTGAAGCTTTCTTT. Translation: CASSSVSTEAFF.

J is TRBJ1-1 and V is TRBV5-1; no firm D call. Germline CDR1 is SGHRS and CDR2 is YFSETQ. The CDR3 totals 13 residues. Trimming stripped 5 bases from V and 3 bases from J, with 11 bases between. The CDR3 here is CASSFDTHTEAFF. CDR3 coding DNA: TGCGCCAGCAGTTTTGACACGCACACTGAAGCTTTCTTT.

The V call is TRBV9, the J call TRBJ1-2; perhaps TRBD1 as D (5 bases). CDR1 is SGDLS, CDR2 YYNGEE, per germline. V lost 4 bases, J lost 4 bases, and 14 bases lay in between. CDR3 length: 14 residues. The CDR3 DNA reads as TGTGCCAGCAGCTCCCGACAGACCCTCTATGGCTACACCTTC. Its translation: CASSSRQTLYGYTF.

The J gene is TRBJ2-5, the V gene TRBV7-8; TRBD2 matches 13 bases. J was trimmed by 5 bases and V by 5 bases; bases with no gene match: 11. This CDR3 has 17 amino acids. Germline CDR1 reads SGHVS; CDR2 reads FQNEAQ. CDR3 region: CASSPSTSGGFMETQYF. The CDR3 DNA follows: TGTGCCAGCAGCCCGTCGACTAGCGGGGGGTTCATGGAGACCCAGTACTTC.

This chain uses TRBV7-2 with TRBJ2-2; 10 bases agree with TRBD2. Germline values: CDR1 SGHTA, CDR2 FQGNSA. The V gene end was trimmed by 3 bases and the J gene end by 3 bases; junction bases not matched to a gene: 7. The CDR3 loop spans 17 amino acids. The CDR3 nucleotides are TGTGCCAGCAGCTTTAGGAGCGGGAGGGTTTACACCGGGGAGCTGTTTTTT. Translation: CASSFRSGRVYTGELFF.

The CDR3 loop reads CASSQGGGREQYF. CDR3 DNA: TGCGCCAGCAGCCAAGGGGGGGGGCGGGAGCAGTACTTC. The chain combines TRBV4-3 with TRBJ2-7, with TRBD2 as a possible D gene (7 bases). CDR1 and CDR2 from the germline V gene are LGHNA and YSLEER. This CDR3 has 13 residues. V lost 1 base, J lost 7 bases, and 11 bases lay in between.